This entry is about one T cell receptor (beta chain). What antigen it recognizes has not been identified. No quality values exist for individual bases; no much larger clone is one base distant. This sample was included in a study of shared clonotypes between healthy human individuals (dated by TCRdb to about 2020). Background for the entire study: The cohort included three men and a couple of women between 18 and 49 years of age. To estimate repertoire size and how much clonotypes are shared between individuals, the study performed deep sequencing of blood TCR repertoires from roughly five healthy adults. Leukapheresis yielded between about 0.8 and 8.9 billion PBMCs per donor. To increase sequencing depth and limit assay-specific biases, different laboratories used diverse techniques to prepare libraries and sequence TCR repertoires.

Donors were healthy HIV-negative adults with no recently reported acute infections or vaccinations. Only Caucasian adults living in Nashville, Tennessee, USA were represented among the donors. In the unsorted samples, some 94 million PBMCs were counted, and genomic DNA was extracted using the QIAamp DNA Blood Mini kit. After blood collection by leukapheresis, PBMCs were isolated using Ficoll-Histopaque density gradient centrifugation and then cryopreserved in the vapor phase of liquid nitrogen. The CDR3 runs 15 amino acids, cysteine and phenylalanine included. Here the CDR3 DNA is all that survives: 45 bases in frame from base 1. CDR1 and CDR2 were assigned from the germline V gene as MGHRA and YSYEKL. The germline ends are 16 bases apart after V is trimmed by 6 bases and J by 1 base. Overall study results and their limits: Based on pairwise subsampling, the degree of clonotype sharing among donors was expected to be affected by sequencing depth. Sampling was restricted to blood, and TCR repertoires in tissues likely differ from the TCR repertoires found in blood. The small number of donors limited the genetic and exposure-history diversity represented.

Using the deep immunoSEQ assay, TCR CDR3 regions were amplified from genomic DNA by multiplex PCR. Genomic DNA extracted from each cell subset was distributed evenly over all wells of several immunoSEQ 96-well plates, and each plate served as one replicate. For unsorted PBMC, around 300 ng of genomic DNA, equivalent to approximately 28,000 T cell genomes, went into each replicate PCR. Ten immunoSEQ deep assay plates were used to sequence unsorted PBMC genomic DNA. Purified libraries were measured with a Qubit 3.0 fluorometer, size-checked on a Bioanalyzer 2100, and measured again with the KAPA Library Quantification kit. Every immunoSEQ 96-well plate was sequenced on a dedicated single-read 150-cycle Illumina NextSeq 550 flow cell. Processing in the source paper ran as follows. Because the immunoSEQ output held only junctional sequences and lacked quality scores, the filtering could not match the filtering applied to full-length reads. Sequences were annotated with PyIR, a Python wrapper for IgBLAST v1.9, and V/J genes and CDR3 were assigned using IMGT germline references. Any read was removed if the V/J assignment was weak (E-value above 1e-6), the CDR3 was missing, or the read contained stop codons, out-of-frame junctions, or ambiguous translated residues. V3J clonotypes were defined by identical inferred V gene, J gene, and CDR3 amino acid sequence. Percentage overlap between repertoires was calculated by dividing the number of shared unique clonotypes by the size of the smaller repertoire. Richness of each repertoire was evaluated using RTK rarefaction, the Chao1 estimator, and Recon v2.1 estimates of unobserved clonotypes. Held by TCRdb, this immuneACCESS table contains in-frame sequences only and omits some clones. Under half of the omission traces to an unresolved V gene where checked; the cause of the rest is unknown. The V and J calls and clone size are taken from that table; D and trimming were inferred from the DNA. For this sample the table gives fewer than 600,000 clones, of which roughly 79% were detected only once. The ten largest clones take up 12% of the sample.

The clonotype originates from a woman between 40 and 50 years old in good health. Some clones in this sample may be carry-over from other donors' samples. The rearrangement combines TRBV4-1 with TRBJ2-7; TRBD2 is possibly the D segment (6 matching bases). Specimen: PBMCs. The DNA sequence is given as TGCGCCAGCAGACCTCAAGTGGGGGGATCCTACGAGCAGTACTTC. Protein translation: CASRPQVGGSYEQYF.